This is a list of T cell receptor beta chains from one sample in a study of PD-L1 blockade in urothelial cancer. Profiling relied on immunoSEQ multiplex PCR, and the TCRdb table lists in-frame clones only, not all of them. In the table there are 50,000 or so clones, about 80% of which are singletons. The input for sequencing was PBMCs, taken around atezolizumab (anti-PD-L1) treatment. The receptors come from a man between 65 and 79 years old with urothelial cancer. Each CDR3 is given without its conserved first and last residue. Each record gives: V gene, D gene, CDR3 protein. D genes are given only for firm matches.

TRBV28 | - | ASSSPTGELF
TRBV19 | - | ASSMRGYGYT
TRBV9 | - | ASSVAPRQPQETQY
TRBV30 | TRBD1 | AWTLDRGLGYT
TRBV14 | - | ASSQGGRGWDTEAF
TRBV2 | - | ASRPELEAKRSYEQY
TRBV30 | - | AWSAGALNTEAF
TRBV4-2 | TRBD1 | ASSQRQGDDQPQH
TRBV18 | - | ASSPSEGYEQY
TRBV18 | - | ASSPLQGTGANVLT
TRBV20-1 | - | SAPLLDTQY
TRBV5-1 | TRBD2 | ASSRGLGYNEQF
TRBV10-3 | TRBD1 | AISGGTGQTQY
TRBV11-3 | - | ASSRGRTGELF
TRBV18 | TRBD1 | ASSPNRGNQPQH
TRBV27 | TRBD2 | ASRPRPASGRQDTQY
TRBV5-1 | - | ASSSQLSNYGYT
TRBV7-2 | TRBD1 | ASSLEGGGQGRGYT
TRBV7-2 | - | ASSQRRTGELF
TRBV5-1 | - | ASSGTRDGGELF
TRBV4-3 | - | ASSQEEIHTEAF
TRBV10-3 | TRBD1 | AISESKGTGIYEQY
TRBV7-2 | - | ASSSFPRGGSVGNT
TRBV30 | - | AWNEDTAYEQY
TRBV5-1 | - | ASSSDGNNNEQF
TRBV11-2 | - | ASSLDGLWDNEQF
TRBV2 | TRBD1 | ASSNRGLGEQF
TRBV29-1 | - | SVQDPSTLYEQY